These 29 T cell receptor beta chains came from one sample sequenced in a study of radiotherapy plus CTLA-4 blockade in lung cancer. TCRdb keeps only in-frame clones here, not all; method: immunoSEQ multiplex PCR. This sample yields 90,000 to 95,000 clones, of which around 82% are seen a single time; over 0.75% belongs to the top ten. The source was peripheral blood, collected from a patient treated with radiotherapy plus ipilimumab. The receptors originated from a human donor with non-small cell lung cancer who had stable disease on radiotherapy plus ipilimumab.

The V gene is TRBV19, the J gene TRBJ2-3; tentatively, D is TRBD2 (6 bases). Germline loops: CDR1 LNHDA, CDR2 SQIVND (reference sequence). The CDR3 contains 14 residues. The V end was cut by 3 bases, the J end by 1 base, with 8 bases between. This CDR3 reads CASSIGRGTDTQYF. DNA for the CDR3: TGTGCCAGTAGTATCGGGAGAGGCACAGATACGCAGTATTTT.

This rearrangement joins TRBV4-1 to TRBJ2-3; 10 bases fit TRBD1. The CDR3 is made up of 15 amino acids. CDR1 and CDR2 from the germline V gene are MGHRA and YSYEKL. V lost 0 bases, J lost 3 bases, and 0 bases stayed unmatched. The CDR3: CASSQEGQGTDTQYF. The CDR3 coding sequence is TGCGCCAGCAGCCAAGAGGGACAGGGGACAGATACGCAGTATTTT.

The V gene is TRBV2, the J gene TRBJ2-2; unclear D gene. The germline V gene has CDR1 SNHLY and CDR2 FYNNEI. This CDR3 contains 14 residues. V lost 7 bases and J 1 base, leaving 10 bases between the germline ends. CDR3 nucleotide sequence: TGTGCCAGCAATGGCCAAATGAACACCGGGGAGCTGTTTTTT. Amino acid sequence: CASNGQMNTGELFF. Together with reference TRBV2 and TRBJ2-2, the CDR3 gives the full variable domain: EPEVTQTPSHQVTQMGQEVILRCVPISNHLYFYWYRQILGQKVEFLVSFYNNEISEKSEIFDDQFSVERPDGSNFTLKIRSTKLEDSAMYFCASNGQMNTGELFFGEGSRLTVL.

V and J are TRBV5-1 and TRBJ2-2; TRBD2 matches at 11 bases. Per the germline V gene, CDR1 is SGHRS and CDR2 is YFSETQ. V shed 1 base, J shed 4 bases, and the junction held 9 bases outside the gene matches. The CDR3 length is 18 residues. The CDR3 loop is CASSLFLLAGDGTGELFF. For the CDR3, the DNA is TGCGCCAGCAGCTTGTTTCTACTAGCGGGGGACGGCACCGGGGAGCTGTTTTTT.

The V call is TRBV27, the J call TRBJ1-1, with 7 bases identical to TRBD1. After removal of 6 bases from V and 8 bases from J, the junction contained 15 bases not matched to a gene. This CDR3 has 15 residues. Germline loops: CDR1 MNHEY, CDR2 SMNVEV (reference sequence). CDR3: CASRNLEGASREAFF. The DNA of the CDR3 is TGTGCCAGCAGAAACCTGGAGGGGGCGTCTCGCGAAGCTTTCTTT.

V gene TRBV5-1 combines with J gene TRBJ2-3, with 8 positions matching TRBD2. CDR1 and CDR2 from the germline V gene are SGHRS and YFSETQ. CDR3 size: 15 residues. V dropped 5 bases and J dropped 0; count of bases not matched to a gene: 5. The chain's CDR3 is CASRPSGSSTDTQYF. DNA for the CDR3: TGCGCCAGCAGACCAAGCGGGAGTAGCACAGATACGCAGTATTTT.

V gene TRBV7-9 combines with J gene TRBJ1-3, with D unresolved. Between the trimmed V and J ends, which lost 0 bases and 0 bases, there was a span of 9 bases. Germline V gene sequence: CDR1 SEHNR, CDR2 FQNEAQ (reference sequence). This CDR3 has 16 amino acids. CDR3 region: CASSLAGSYSGNTIYF. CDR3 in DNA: TGTGCCAGCAGCTTAGCGGGGAGCTACTCTGGAAACACCATATATTTT.

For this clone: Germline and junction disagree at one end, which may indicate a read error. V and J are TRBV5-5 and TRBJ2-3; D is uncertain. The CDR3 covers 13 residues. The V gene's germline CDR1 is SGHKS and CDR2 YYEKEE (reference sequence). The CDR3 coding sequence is TGTGCCAGCACCTTGACCCCCACAGATACGCAGTATTTT. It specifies CASTLTPTDTQYF.

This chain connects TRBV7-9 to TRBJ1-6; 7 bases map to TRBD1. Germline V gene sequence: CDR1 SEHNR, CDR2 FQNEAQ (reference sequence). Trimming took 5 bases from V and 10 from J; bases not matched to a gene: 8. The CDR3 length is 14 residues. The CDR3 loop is CASSPDRESSPLHF. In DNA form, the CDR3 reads TGTGCCAGCAGCCCCGACAGGGAGTCCTCACCCCTCCACTTT.

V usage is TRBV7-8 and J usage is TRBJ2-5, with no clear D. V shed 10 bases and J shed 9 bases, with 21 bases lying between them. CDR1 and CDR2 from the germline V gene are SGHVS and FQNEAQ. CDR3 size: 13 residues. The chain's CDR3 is CANVVHDSGAQYF. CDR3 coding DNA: TGTGCCAACGTGGTACATGATTCTGGGGCCCAGTACTTC.

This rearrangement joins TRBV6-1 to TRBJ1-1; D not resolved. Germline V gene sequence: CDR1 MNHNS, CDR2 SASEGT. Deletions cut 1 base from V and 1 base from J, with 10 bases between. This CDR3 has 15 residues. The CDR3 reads CASSEDQRPNTEAFF. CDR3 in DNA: TGTGCCAGCAGTGAAGATCAGCGCCCGAACACTGAAGCTTTCTTT.

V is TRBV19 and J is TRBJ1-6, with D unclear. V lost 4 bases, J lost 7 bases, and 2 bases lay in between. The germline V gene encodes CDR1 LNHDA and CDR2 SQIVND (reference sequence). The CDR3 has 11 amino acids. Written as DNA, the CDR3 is TGTGCCAGTAGTAAAAATTCACCCCTCCACTTT. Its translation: CASSKNSPLHF.

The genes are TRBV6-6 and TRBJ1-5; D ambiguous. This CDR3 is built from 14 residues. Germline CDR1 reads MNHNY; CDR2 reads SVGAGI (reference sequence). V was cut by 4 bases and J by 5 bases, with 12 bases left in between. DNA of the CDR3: TGTGCCAGCAGTTGGAGACTGGGCGATCAGCCCCAGCATTTT. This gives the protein CASSWRLGDQPQHF.

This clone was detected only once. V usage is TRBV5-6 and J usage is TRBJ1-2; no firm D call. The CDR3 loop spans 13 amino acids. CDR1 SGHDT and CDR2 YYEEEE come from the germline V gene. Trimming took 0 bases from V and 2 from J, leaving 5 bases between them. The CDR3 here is CASSLERNYGYTF. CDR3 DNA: TGTGCCAGCAGCTTGGAGCGGAACTATGGCTACACCTTC.

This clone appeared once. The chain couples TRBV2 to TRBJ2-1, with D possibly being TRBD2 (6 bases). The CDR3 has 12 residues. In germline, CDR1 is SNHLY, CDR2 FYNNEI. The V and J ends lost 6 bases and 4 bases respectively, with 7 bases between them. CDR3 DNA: TGTGCCAGCAGAGGAGGGTACAATGAGCAGTTCTTC. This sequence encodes CASRGGYNEQFF. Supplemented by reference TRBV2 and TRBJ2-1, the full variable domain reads EPEVTQTPSHQVTQMGQEVILRCVPISNHLYFYWYRQILGQKVEFLVSFYNNEISEKSEIFDDQFSVERPDGSNFTLKIRSTKLEDSAMYFCASRGGYNEQFFGPGTRLTVL.

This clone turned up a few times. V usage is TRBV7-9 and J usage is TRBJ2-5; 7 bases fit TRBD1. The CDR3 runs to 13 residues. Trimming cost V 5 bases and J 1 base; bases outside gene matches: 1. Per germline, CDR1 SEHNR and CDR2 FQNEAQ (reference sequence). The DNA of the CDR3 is TGTGCCAGCAGCCGGGACAGCCAAGAGACCCAGTACTTC. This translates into CASSRDSQETQYF.

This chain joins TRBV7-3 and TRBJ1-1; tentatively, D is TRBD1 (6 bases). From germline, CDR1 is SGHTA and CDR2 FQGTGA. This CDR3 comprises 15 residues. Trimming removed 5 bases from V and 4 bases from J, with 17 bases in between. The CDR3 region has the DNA TGTGCCAGCAGCCGCAAGGGGGGGCTCGGCACTGAAGCTTTCTTT. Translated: CASSRKGGLGTEAFF.

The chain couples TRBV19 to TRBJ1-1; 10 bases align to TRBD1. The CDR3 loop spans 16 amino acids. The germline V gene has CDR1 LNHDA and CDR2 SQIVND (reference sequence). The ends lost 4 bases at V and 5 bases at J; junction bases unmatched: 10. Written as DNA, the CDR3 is TGTGCCAGTAGTACCCCCAGACAGGGGGCGGCTACTGAAGCTTTCTTT. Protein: CASSTPRQGAATEAFF. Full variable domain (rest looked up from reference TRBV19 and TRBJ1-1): DGGITQSPKYLFRKEGQNVTLSCEQNLNHDAMYWYRQDPGQGLRLIYYSQIVNDFQKGDIAEGYSVSREKKESFPLTVTSAQKNPTAFYLCASSTPRQGAATEAFFGQGTRLTVV.

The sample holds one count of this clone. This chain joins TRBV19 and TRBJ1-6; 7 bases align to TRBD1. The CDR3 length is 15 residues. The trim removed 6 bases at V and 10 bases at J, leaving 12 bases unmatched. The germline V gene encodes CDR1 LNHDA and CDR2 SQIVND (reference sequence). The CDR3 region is CASSSLGDSDSPLHF. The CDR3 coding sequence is TGTGCCAGTAGCTCCCTCGGGGACAGCGACTCACCCCTCCACTTT.

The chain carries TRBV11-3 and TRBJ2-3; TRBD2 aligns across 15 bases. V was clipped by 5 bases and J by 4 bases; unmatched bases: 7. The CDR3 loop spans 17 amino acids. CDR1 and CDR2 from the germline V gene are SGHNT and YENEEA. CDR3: CASSQGTSGRFADTQYF. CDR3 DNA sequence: TGTGCCAGCAGCCAAGGGACTAGCGGGAGGTTTGCAGATACGCAGTATTTT. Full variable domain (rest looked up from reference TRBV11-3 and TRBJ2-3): EAGVVQSPRYKIIEKKQPVAFWCNPISGHNTLYWYLQNLGQGPELLIRYENEEAVDDSQLPKDRFSAERLKGVDSTLKIQPAELGDSAVYLCASSQGTSGRFADTQYFGPGTRLTVL.

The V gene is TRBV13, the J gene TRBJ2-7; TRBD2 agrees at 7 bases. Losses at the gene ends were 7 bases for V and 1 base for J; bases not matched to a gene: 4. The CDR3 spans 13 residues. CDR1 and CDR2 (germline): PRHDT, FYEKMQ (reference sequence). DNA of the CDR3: TGTGCCAGCACCCTCGGGGGGTCCTACGAGCAGTACTTC. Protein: CASTLGGSYEQYF.

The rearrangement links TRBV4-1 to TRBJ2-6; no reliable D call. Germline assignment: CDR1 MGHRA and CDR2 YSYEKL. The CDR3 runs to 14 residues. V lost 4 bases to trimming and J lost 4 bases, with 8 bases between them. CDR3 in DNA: TGCGCCAGCAGCCCCTCATTAGGGGCCAACGTCCTGACTTTC. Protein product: CASSPSLGANVLTF.

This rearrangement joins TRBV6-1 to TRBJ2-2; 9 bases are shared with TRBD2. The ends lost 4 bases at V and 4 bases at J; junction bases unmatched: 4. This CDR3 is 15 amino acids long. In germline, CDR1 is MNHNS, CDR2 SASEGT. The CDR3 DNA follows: TGTGCCAGCAGTGGGAGGCGGGAGGGCACCGGGGAGCTGTTTTTT. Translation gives CASSGRREGTGELFF.

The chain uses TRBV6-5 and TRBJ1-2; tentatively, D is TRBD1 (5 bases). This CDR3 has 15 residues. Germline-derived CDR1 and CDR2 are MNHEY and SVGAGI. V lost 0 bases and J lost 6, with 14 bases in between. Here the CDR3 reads CASSYSGRERNGYTF. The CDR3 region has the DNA TGTGCCAGCAGTTACTCCGGCAGGGAAAGGAATGGCTACACCTTC.

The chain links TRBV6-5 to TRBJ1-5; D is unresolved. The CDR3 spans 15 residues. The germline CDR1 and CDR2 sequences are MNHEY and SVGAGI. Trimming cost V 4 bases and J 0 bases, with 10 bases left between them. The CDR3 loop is CASSSRVDSNQPQHF. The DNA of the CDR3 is TGTGCCAGCAGTTCCCGGGTGGATAGCAATCAGCCCCAGCATTTT.

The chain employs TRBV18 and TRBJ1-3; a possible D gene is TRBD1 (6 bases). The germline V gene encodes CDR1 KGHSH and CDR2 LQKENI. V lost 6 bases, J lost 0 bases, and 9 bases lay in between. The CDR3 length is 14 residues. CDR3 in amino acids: CASSTQGSGNTIYF. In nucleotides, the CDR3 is TGTGCCAGCTCCACACAGGGCTCTGGAAACACCATATATTTT.

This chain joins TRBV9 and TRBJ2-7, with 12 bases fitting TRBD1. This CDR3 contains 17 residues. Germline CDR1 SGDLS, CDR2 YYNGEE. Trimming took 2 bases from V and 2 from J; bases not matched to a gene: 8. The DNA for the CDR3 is TGTGCCAGCAGCGTGGGAATCGGGACAGGGGGCACCTACGAGCAGTACTTC. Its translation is CASSVGIGTGGTYEQYF.

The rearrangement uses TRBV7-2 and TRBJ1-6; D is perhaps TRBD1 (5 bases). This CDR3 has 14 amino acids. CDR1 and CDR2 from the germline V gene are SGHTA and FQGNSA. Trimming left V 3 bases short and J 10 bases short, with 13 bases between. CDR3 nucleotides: TGTGCCAGCAGCTTTCTCAGGGTAGGGTCACCCCTCCACTTT. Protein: CASSFLRVGSPLHF.

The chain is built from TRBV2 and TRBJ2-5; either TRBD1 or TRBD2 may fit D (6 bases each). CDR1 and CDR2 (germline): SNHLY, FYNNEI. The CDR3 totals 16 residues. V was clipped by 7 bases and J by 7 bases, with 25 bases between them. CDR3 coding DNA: TGTGCCAGCACCGAAGGGGGGTGGCAGGGGCTGATGACCCAGTACTTC. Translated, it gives CASTEGGWQGLMTQYF.